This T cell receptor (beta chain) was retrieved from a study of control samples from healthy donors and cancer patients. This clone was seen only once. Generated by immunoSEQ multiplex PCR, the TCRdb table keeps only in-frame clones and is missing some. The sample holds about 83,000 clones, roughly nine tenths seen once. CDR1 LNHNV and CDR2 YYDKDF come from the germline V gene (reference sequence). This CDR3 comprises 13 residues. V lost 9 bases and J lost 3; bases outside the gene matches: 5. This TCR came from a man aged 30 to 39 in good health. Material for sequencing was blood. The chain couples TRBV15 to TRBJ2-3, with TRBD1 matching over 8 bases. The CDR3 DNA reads TGTGCCACGGGGGACAGGAGAACAGATACGCAGTATTTT. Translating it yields CATGDRRTDTQYF.